The 10 T cell receptor beta chains below all came from one sample that was sequenced in a study of a mutant IDH1 vaccine in newly diagnosed glioma. Profiling relied on immunoSEQ multiplex PCR, and the TCRdb table lists in-frame clones only, not all of them. The sample lists approximately 82,000 clones; approximately 85% were seen once. These receptors have no known antigen. Time point here: week 23, last vaccination. Vaccinated patients received 300 ug of mutant IDH1 20-mer peptide per dose, with topical imiquimod. The specimen comprised PBMCs, sampled from a glioma patient whose treatment included an IDH1 peptide vaccine. Receptors were obtained from a man aged 25-45 years with glioma. Some clones in this sample may be carry-over from other donors' samples.

The chain uses TRBV27 and TRBJ2-6; D ambiguous. With 9 bases removed from V and 0 bases from J, the gap between germline ends came to 9 bases. The germline CDR1 and CDR2 sequences are MNHEY and SMNVEV (reference sequence). The CDR3 is made up of 14 amino acids. The DNA of the CDR3 is TGTGCCAGTACCCGGACCTCTGGGGCCAACGTCCTGACTTTC. Translation gives CASTRTSGANVLTF. Supplemented by reference TRBV27 and TRBJ2-6, the full variable domain reads EAQVTQNPRYLITVTGKKLTVTCSQNMNHEYMSWYRQDPGLGLRQIYYSMNVEVTDKGDVPEGYKVSRKEKRNFPLILESPSPNQTSLYFCASTRTSGANVLTFGAGSRLTVL.

The chain employs TRBV6-5 and TRBJ2-5; D uncertain. The J call may not be correct, given that the DNA end is closer to TRBJ2-7. The CDR3 is 11 amino acids. Germline CDR1 is MNHEY and CDR2 is SVGAGI. CDR3 bases: TGTGCCAGCAGGTTTTCTAACGAGCAGTACTTC. This gives the protein CASRFSNEQYF.

This clone was counted a single time. The chain carries TRBV10-3 and TRBJ1-1; 7 bases fit TRBD1. Trimming took 7 bases from V and 2 from J; bases not matched to a gene: 7. Germline CDR1 and CDR2: ENHRY and SYGVKD. There are 14 residues in the CDR3. CDR3 in amino acids: CAITYDRVNTEAFF. The CDR3 nucleotides are TGTGCCATCACCTATGACAGGGTAAACACTGAAGCTTTCTTT.

The chain uses TRBV5-1 and TRBJ2-7, with TRBD2 identical over 8 bases. The CDR3 spans 14 residues. Germline V gene sequence: CDR1 SGHRS, CDR2 YFSETQ. Trimming removed 2 bases from V and 5 bases from J; junction bases left unmatched: 6. CDR3 in amino acids: CASSFSSGNDEQYF. For the CDR3, the DNA is TGCGCCAGCAGCTTCAGTAGCGGGAATGACGAGCAGTACTTC. Complete variable domain (other parts from reference TRBV5-1 and TRBJ2-7): KAGVTQTPRYLIKTRGQQVTLSCSPISGHRSVSWYQQTPGQGLQFLFEYFSETQRNKGNFPGRFSGRQFSNSRSEMNVSTLELGDSALYLCASSFSSGNDEQYFGPGTRLTVT.

V usage is TRBV5-4 and J usage is TRBJ2-6; D might be TRBD2 (6 bases). V gave up 4 bases and J gave up 0 bases, with 11 bases separating them. CDR1 and CDR2 (germline): SGHNT, YYREEE (reference sequence). The CDR3 runs 16 residues. CDR3 sequence reads: CASSGGTPSGANVLTF. CDR3 sequence (DNA): TGTGCCAGCAGCGGCGGGACTCCCTCTGGGGCCAACGTCCTGACTTTC.

The chain employs TRBV6-5 and TRBJ1-2; possibly TRBD1 for D (6 bases). The CDR3 has 13 residues. Germline V gene lookup returns CDR1 MNHEY and CDR2 SVGAGI. With 2 bases removed from V and 4 bases from J, the gap between germline ends came to 8 bases. The CDR3 sequence: CASSYEGGYGYTF. In DNA, the CDR3 is TGTGCCAGCAGTTACGAAGGGGGCTATGGCTACACCTTC.

J is TRBJ2-3 and V is TRBV30; D is unclear. Germline-derived CDR1 and CDR2 are GTSNPN and SVGIG (reference sequence). V dropped 0 bases and J dropped 14 bases, with 21 bases sitting between them. The CDR3 contains 14 residues. The chain's CDR3 is CAWSVRPGSTVMYF. The CDR3 region has the DNA TGTGCCTGGAGTGTACGCCCGGGTTCCACAGTAATGTATTTT.

The genes are TRBV19 and TRBJ1-2; perhaps TRBD1 as D (6 bases). Looked up from germline, CDR1 is LNHDA and CDR2 is SQIVND (reference sequence). V lost 5 bases and J lost 13, with 17 bases in between. This CDR3 has 12 residues. The CDR3 DNA reads TGTGCCAGTAGTCCCCGGGCAGGGGCCGCCACCTTC. Amino acids: CASSPRAGAATF.

The rearrangement joins TRBV7-9 to TRBJ2-6; D remains unclear. The germline V and J ends were trimmed by 1 base and 2 bases, with 6 bases remaining between them. The germline gives CDR1 SEHNR, CDR2 FQNEAQ (reference sequence). The CDR3 length is 15 residues. The CDR3 DNA reads as TGTGCCAGCAGCTTAGGTACCCCTGGGGCCAACGTCCTGACTTTC. This codes for CASSLGTPGANVLTF.

This chain joins TRBV27 and TRBJ1-1; D perhaps matches TRBD1 (6 bases). With 8 bases removed from V and 9 bases from J, the gap between germline ends came to 22 bases. Germline V gene lookup returns CDR1 MNHEY and CDR2 SMNVEV (reference sequence). The CDR3 runs to 14 residues. The CDR3: CASQPRGGQPKAFF. The CDR3 DNA sequence: TGTGCCAGCCAACCTCGCGGGGGGCAACCTAAAGCTTTCTTT.